Below are 9 T cell receptor beta chains sequenced from a single sample in a study of T cells in Graves' hyperthyroidism and ophthalmopathy. TCR beta CDR3 region amplification was performed from RNA transcripts. First-round RT-PCR of the TCR CDR3 relied on the HTBI primer set. One entry per CDR3 protein results from TCRdb running MiXCR on the multiplex PCR reads. The sample has over 500,000 distinct CDR3 sequences; 17% are singletons. What was sequenced was blood. The receptor set was obtained from a woman under 30 with Graves' ophthalmopathy.

V usage is TRBV3-1 and J usage is TRBJ1-2; tentative D call: TRBD1 (5 bases). Trimming took off 4 bases at V and 3 bases at J, with 12 bases between the two ends. The germline V gene has CDR1 LGHDT and CDR2 YNNKEL (reference sequence). The CDR3 runs to 14 residues. CDR3 nucleotide sequence: TGTGCCAGCAGCCCCTACAGGAGCGACTATGGCTACACCTTC. Its protein product is CASSPYRSDYGYTF.

This clonotype was recorded at least ten times. The gene calls are TRBV28 and TRBJ1-1; TRBD1 is a possible D gene (5 bases). The length of the CDR3 is 15 residues. V lost 6 bases to trimming and J lost 1 base, with 15 bases between them. Germline CDR1 reads MDHEN; CDR2 reads SYDVKM. CDR3 in DNA: TGTGCCAGCAGCCCCCCCGGAGGGGAGAACACTGAAGCTTTCTTT. This gives the protein CASSPPGGENTEAFF.

This clonotype has ten or more counts. The genes are TRBV7-8 and TRBJ2-1; 8 bases are a match to TRBD2. V shed 6 bases and J 6 bases; nucleotides not matched to a gene: 10. The CDR3 consists of 15 residues. In germline, CDR1 is SGHVS, CDR2 FQNEAQ. In nucleotides, the CDR3 is TGTGCCAGCAGTCAAGCGGGGGCCAAATCCAATGAGCAGTTCTTC. As protein: CASSQAGAKSNEQFF.

The table lists this clonotype with a few counts. The J gene is TRBJ2-4, the V gene TRBV4-3; D may be TRBD2 (7 bases). The CDR3 length is 15 residues. V gave up 0 bases and J gave up 6 bases, with 12 bases separating them. CDR1 is LGHNA, CDR2 YSLEER, per germline. The CDR3, as DNA: TGCGCCAGCAGCCAAGATGGGGGGGGCGGAAACATTCAGTACTTC. The encoded protein is CASSQDGGGGNIQYF.

The chain couples TRBV11-2 to TRBJ2-7, with 14 bases fitting TRBD2. Per the germline V gene, CDR1 is SGHAT and CDR2 is FQNNGV. The CDR3 totals 16 residues. After removal of 5 bases from V and 2 bases from J, the junction contained 5 bases not matched to a gene. CDR3 sequence: CASSIRLAGGTYEQYF. The CDR3 nucleotides read TGTGCCAGCAGCATTAGACTAGCGGGAGGGACCTACGAGCAGTACTTC.

The J gene is TRBJ1-2, the V gene TRBV19; D not resolved. The CDR3 is 11 residues long. Per germline, CDR1 LNHDA and CDR2 SQIVND (reference sequence). Trimming shortened V by 8 bases and J by 5 bases, and 9 bases separated the two germline ends. The DNA of the CDR3 is TGTGCCAGTGTGACATCTTATGGCTACACCTTC. Its protein product is CASVTSYGYTF. Together with reference TRBV19 and TRBJ1-2, the CDR3 gives the full variable domain: DGGITQSPKYLFRKEGQNVTLSCEQNLNHDAMYWYRQDPGQGLRLIYYSQIVNDFQKGDIAEGYSVSREKKESFPLTVTSAQKNPTAFYLCASVTSYGYTFGSGTRLTVV.

In this sample, this clonotype turned up many times. The rearrangement uses TRBV30 and TRBJ2-3; possible D gene TRBD2, 5 bases. This CDR3 is 14 amino acids long. V was cut by 3 bases and J by 2 bases, with 12 bases left in between. The germline gives CDR1 GTSNPN, CDR2 SVGIG (reference sequence). Here the CDR3 reads CAWSTLGLTDTQYF. The CDR3 DNA is TGTGCCTGGAGCACACTAGGTCTCACAGATACGCAGTATTTT.

Many counts were recorded for this clonotype. The V gene is TRBV28, the J gene TRBJ2-7; D call uncertain. Trimming removed 3 bases from V and 0 bases from J, with 9 bases in between. From germline, CDR1 is MDHEN and CDR2 SYDVKM. The CDR3 loop spans 14 amino acids. DNA of the CDR3: TGTGCCAGCAGTTTTATGCAACACTCCTACGAGCAGTACTTC. Translation: CASSFMQHSYEQYF.

A word on this clonotype: A clone one base away is much larger, so this may be a read error. This chain links TRBV11-3 with TRBJ1-1, with TRBD1 identical over 9 bases. The J segment lost 1 base and the V segment lost 5 bases, leaving 2 bases of the junction unmatched. The CDR3 length is 14 residues. Per the germline V gene, CDR1 is SGHNT and CDR2 is YENEEA. This chain's CDR3 is CASSGDRENTEAFF. In DNA, the CDR3 is TGTGCCAGCAGCGGGGACAGGGAGAACACTGAAGCTTTCTTT.